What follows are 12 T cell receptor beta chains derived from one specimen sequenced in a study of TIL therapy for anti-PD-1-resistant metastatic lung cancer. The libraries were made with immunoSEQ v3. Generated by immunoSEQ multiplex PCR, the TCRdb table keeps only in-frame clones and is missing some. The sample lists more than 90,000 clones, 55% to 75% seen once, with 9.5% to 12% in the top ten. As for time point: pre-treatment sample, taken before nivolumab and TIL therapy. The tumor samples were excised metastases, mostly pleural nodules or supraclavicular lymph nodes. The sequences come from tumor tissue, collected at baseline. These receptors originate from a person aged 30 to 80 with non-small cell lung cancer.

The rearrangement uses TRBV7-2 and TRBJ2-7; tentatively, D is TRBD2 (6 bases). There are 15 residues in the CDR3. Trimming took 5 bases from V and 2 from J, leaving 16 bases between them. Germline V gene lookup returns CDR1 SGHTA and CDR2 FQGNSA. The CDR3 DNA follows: TGTGCCAGCAGCCTCCGGACTCCGGGGGCCTACGAGCAGTACTTC. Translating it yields CASSLRTPGAYEQYF.

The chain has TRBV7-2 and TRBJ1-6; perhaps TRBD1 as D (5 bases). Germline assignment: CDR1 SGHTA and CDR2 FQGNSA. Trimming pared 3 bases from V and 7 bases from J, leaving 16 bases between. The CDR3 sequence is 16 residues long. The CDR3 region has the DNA TGTGCCAGCAGCTTCCTGGGGGGAGAAGGAAATTCACCCCTCCACTTT. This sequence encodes CASSFLGGEGNSPLHF.

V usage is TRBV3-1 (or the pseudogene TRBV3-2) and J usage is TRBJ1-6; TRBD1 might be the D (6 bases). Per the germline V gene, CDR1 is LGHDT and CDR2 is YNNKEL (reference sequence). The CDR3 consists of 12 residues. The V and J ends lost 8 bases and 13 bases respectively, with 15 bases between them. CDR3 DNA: TGTGCCAGCCAGGAGGGGGTCTCGCCCCTCCACTTT. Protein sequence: CASQEGVSPLHF.

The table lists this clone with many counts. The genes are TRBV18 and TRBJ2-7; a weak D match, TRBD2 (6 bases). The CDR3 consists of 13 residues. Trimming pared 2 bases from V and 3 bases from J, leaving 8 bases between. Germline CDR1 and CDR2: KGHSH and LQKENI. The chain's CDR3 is CASSPAGIYEQYF. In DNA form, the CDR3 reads TGTGCCAGCTCACCAGCGGGGATCTACGAGCAGTACTTC.

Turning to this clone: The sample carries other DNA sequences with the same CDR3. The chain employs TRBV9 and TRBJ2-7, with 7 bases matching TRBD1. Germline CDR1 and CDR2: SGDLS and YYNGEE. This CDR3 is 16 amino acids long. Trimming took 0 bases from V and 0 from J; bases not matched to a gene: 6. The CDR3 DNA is TGTGCCAGCAGCGTAGGCGGTACAGGGGACTCCTACGAGCAGTACTTC. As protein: CASSVGGTGDSYEQYF.

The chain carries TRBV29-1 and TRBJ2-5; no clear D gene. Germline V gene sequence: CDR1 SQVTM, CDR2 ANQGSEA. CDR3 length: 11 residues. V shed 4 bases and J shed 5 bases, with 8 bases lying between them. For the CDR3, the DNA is TGCAGCGTTGCCTCCAGGGAGACCCAGTACTTC. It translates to CSVASRETQYF.

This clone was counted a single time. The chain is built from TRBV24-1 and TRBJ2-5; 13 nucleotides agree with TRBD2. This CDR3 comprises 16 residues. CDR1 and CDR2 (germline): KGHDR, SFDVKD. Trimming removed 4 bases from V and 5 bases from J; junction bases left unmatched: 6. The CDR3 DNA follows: TGTGCCACCAGTGACACTAGCGGGGGGGCCGAGGAGACCCAGTACTTC. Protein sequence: CATSDTSGGAEETQYF.

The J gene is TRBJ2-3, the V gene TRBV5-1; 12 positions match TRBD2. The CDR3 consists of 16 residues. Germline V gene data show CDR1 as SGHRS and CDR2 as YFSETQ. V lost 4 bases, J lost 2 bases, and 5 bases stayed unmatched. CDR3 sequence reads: CASSPGTSGYTDTQYF. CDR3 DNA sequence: TGCGCCAGCAGCCCCGGGACTAGCGGGTACACAGATACGCAGTATTTT.

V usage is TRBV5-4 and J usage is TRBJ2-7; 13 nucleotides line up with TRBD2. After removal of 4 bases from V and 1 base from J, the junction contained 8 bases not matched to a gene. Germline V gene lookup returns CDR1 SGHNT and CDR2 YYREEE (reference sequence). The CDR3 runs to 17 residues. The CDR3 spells CASSPGTSGAYSYEQYF. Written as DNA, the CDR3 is TGTGCCAGCAGCCCTGGGACTAGCGGGGCCTATTCCTACGAGCAGTACTTC.

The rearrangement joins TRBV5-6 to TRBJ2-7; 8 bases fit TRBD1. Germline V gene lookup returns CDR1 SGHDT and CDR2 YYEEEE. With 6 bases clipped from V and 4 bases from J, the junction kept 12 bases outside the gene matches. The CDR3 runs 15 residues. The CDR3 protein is CASTSLAGGGYEQYF. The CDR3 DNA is TGTGCCAGCACCAGCCTCGCAGGGGGCGGGTACGAGCAGTACTTC.

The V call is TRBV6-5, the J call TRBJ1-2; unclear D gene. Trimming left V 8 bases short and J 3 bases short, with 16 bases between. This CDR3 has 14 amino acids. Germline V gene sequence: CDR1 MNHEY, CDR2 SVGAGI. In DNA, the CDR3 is TGTGCCAGCTCATCCCGGGAGCCCCACTATGGCTACACCTTC. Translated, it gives CASSSREPHYGYTF.

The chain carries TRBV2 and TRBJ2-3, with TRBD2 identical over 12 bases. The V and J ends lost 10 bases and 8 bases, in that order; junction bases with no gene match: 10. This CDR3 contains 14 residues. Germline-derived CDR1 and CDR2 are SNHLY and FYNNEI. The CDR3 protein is CATRLAGDGRTQYF. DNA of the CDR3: TGTGCCACCAGACTAGCGGGAGATGGCCGTACGCAGTATTTT. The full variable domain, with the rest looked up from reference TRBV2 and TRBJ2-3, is EPEVTQTPSHQVTQMGQEVILRCVPISNHLYFYWYRQILGQKVEFLVSFYNNEISEKSEIFDDQFSVERPDGSNFTLKIRSTKLEDSAMYFCATRLAGDGRTQYFGPGTRLTVL.